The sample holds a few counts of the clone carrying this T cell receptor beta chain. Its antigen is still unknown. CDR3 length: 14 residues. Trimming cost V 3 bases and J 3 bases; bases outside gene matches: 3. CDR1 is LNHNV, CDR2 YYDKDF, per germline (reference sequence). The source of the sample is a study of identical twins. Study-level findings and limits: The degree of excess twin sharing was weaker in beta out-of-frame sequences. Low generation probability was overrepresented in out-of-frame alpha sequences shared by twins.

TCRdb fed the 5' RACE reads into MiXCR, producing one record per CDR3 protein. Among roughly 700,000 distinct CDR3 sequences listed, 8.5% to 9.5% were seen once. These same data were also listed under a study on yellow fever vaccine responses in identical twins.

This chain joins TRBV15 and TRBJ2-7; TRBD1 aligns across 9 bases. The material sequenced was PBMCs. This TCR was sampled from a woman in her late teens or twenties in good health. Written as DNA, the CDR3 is TGTGCCACCAGCAGCCGGGACAGGGTCTACGAGCAGTACTTC. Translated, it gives CATSSRDRVYEQYF. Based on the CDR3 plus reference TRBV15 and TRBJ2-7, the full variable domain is DAMVIQNPRYQVTQFGKPVTLSCSQTLNHNVMYWYQQKSSQAPKLLFHYYDKDFNNEADTPDNFQSRRPNTSFCFLDIRSPGLGDTAMYLCATSSRDRVYEQYFGPGTRLTVT.